Sequencing of this T cell receptor (beta chain) was carried out in a study of blood T cell repertoires in COVID-19. For the study at large: Acute and convalescent COVID-19 specimens originated in the United States, Italy and Spain. In each case, the material was cDNA or gDNA derived from T cells, B-cell-depleted T cells, or PBMCs.

The CDR3 consists of 15 residues. Germline CDR1 and CDR2: SEHNR and FQNEAQ (reference sequence). V shed 5 bases and J 7 bases; nucleotides not matched to a gene: 11. Per the study methods: For nucleated cells, counts were estimated from reference gene primer amplification. Measured with immunoSEQ multiplex PCR; TCRdb has only the in-frame clones, and not every one. That table supplies the V and J calls and clone size; D and trimming were determined from the DNA. The table shows about 42,000 clones, with approximately 80% occurring only once. The chain uses TRBV7-9 and TRBJ2-7, with TRBD2 matching 10 bases. The sample comprised peripheral blood. This clonotype was obtained from a man aged 70 or older with active or convalescent COVID-19. The CDR3 region is CASSPTGEREGEQYF. The CDR3, as DNA: TGTGCCAGCAGCCCGACGGGAGAGCGGGAGGGAGAGCAGTACTTC.